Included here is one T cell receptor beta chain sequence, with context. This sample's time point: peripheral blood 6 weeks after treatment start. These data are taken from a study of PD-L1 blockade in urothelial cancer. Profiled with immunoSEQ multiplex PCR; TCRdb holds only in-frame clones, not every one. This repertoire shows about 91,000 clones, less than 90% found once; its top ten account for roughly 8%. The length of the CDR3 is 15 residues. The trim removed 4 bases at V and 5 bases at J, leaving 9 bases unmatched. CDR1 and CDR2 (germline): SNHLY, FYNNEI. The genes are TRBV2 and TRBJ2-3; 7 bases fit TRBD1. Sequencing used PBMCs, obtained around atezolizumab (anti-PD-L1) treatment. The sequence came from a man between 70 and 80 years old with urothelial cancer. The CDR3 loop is CASSGPGPGGDTQYF. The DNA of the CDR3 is TGTGCCAGCAGTGGCCCAGGGCCAGGGGGAGATACGCAGTATTTT. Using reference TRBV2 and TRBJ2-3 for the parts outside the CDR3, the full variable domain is EPEVTQTPSHQVTQMGQEVILRCVPISNHLYFYWYRQILGQKVEFLVSFYNNEISEKSEIFDDQFSVERPDGSNFTLKIRSTKLEDSAMYFCASSGPGPGGDTQYFGPGTRLTVL.